What follows are 27 T cell receptor beta chains derived from one specimen sequenced in a study of T cell changes during pregnancy in multiple sclerosis. Only in-frame clones appear in the TCRdb table, and some are missing; sequencing was by immunoSEQ multiplex PCR. The sample consists of about 34,000 clones, roughly 89% of them appearing once. Sequenced material: CD8+ T cells from peripheral blood mononuclear cells, taken in the third trimester of pregnancy. Every receptor here comes from a female donor with multiple sclerosis, enrolled in a pregnancy study.

This chain links TRBV6-5 with TRBJ2-2, with 8 bases identical to TRBD2. The CDR3 length is 16 residues. V gave up 2 bases and J gave up 7 bases; unmatched junction bases: 9. Germline-derived CDR1 and CDR2 are MNHEY and SVGAGI. The CDR3 DNA is TGTGCCAGCAGTTACAGCGGCGGGGGGTTGAACGGGGAGCTGTTTTTT. This codes for CASSYSGGGLNGELFF.

The chain combines TRBV9 with TRBJ1-2; D may be TRBD1 (5 bases). The V end was cut by 3 bases, the J end by 2 bases, with 17 bases between. The length of the CDR3 is 16 residues. CDR1 and CDR2 (germline): SGDLS, YYNGEE. Written as DNA, the CDR3 is TGTGCCAGCAGCGCAAGCTCAGGGAAAGGAAACTATGGCTACACCTTC. Its protein product is CASSASSGKGNYGYTF.

This sequence joins TRBV6-5 and TRBJ1-1; D remains unclear. The CDR3 consists of 15 residues. Germline V gives CDR1 MNHEY, CDR2 SVGAGI. Trimming cost V 6 bases and J 3 bases, with 17 bases left between them. The CDR3 bases are TGTGCCAGCAGCCCACCAGGCGACGGGGACACTGAAGCTTTCTTT. The encoded protein is CASSPPGDGDTEAFF.

The rearrangement joins TRBV27 to TRBJ1-5; no clear D gene. The V end was cut by 5 bases, the J end by 0 bases, with 11 bases between. Germline V gene lookup returns CDR1 MNHEY and CDR2 SMNVEV (reference sequence). The CDR3 is made up of 15 amino acids. The CDR3, as DNA: TGTGCCAGCAGTCCACTGACTTATAGCAATCAGCCCCAGCATTTT. It specifies CASSPLTYSNQPQHF.

The genes are TRBV10-1 and TRBJ2-5; 8 bases are a match to TRBD2. The V gene end was trimmed by 9 bases and the J gene end by 6 bases; junction bases not matched to a gene: 9. Germline assignment: CDR1 WNHNN and CDR2 SYGVQD (reference sequence). CDR3 length equals 13 residues. CDR3 nucleotides: TGCGCCAGGACGGGGGGGCCGGAAAAGACCCAGTACTTC. It yields the protein CARTGGPEKTQYF.

The rearrangement joins TRBV12-5 to TRBJ2-2; D not resolved. CDR3 length: 14 amino acids. In germline, CDR1 is LGHNT, CDR2 FRNRAP. Trimming removed 3 bases at V and 4 bases at J, with 9 bases between. Here the CDR3 reads CASGFVTSTGELFF. For the CDR3, the DNA is TGTGCTAGTGGTTTCGTGACAAGCACCGGGGAGCTGTTTTTT.

V and J are TRBV2 and TRBJ1-1; 8 bases are shared with TRBD1. Germline trimming cut 4 bases from V and 2 bases from J; bases unmatched to any gene: 9. Germline CDR1 reads SNHLY; CDR2 reads FYNNEI. This CDR3 has 16 amino acids. CDR3 nucleotide sequence: TGTGCCAGCAGTGTCTCACCGACAGGGGCAAACACTGAAGCTTTCTTT. Its translation is CASSVSPTGANTEAFF.

The V gene is TRBV30, the J gene TRBJ1-5, with 9 bases matching TRBD1. The CDR3 has 14 amino acids. V trimming: 1 base; J trimming: 6 bases; junction bases outside the gene matches: 4. Per germline, CDR1 GTSNPN and CDR2 SVGIG (reference sequence). The CDR3 coding sequence is TGTGCCTGGAGTGGGGGGACAGGGATTCAGCCCCAGCATTTT. Its translation is CAWSGGTGIQPQHF. Full variable domain (missing parts from reference TRBV30 and TRBJ1-5): SQTIHQWPATLVQPVGSPLSLECTVEGTSNPNLYWYRQAAGRGLQLLFYSVGIGQISSEVPQNLSASRPQDRQFILSSKKLLLSDSGFYLCAWSGGTGIQPQHFGDGTRLSIL.

The V and J genes are TRBV4-1 and TRBJ2-7; D might be TRBD2 (7 bases). V lost 2 bases and J lost 4, with 18 bases in between. The CDR3 length is 16 residues. Germline assignment: CDR1 MGHRA and CDR2 YSYEKL. The CDR3 sequence: CASSQNVQGGGYEQYF. Written as DNA, the CDR3 is TGCGCCAGCAGCCAAAACGTACAGGGAGGGGGTTACGAGCAGTACTTC.

This clone was found once. V and J are TRBV4-3 and TRBJ2-2; 11 positions match TRBD2. The ends lost 3 bases at V and 8 bases at J; junction bases unmatched: 14. The CDR3 is 18 amino acids. Looked up from germline, CDR1 is LGHNA and CDR2 is YSLEER. CDR3 nucleotides: TGCGCCAGCAGCCATAAGGGTGGGGGACTAGCGGCCAGGGGGGAGCTGTTTTTT. The encoded protein is CASSHKGGGLAARGELFF.

The chain joins TRBV7-9 to TRBJ2-7, with D perhaps matching TRBD1 (7 bases). The CDR3 is made up of 14 amino acids. In germline, CDR1 is SEHNR, CDR2 FQNEAQ (reference sequence). V was clipped by 4 bases and J by 7 bases, with 17 bases between them. CDR3 residues: CASSSSDRAGEQYF. As DNA, the CDR3 is TGTGCCAGCAGCTCCTCAGACAGGGCGGGAGAGCAGTACTTC.

The chain joins TRBV19 to TRBJ1-6, with 8 positions matching TRBD1. V lost 6 bases and J lost 7; bases outside the gene matches: 8. Per the germline V gene, CDR1 is LNHDA and CDR2 is SQIVND (reference sequence). The CDR3 spans 15 residues. DNA for the CDR3: TGTGCCAGTAGCCTAGGACAGGGAGGGAATTCACCCCTCCACTTT. Translation gives CASSLGQGGNSPLHF. The complete variable domain, with remaining parts taken from reference TRBV19 and TRBJ1-6, reads DGGITQSPKYLFRKEGQNVTLSCEQNLNHDAMYWYRQDPGQGLRLIYYSQIVNDFQKGDIAEGYSVSREKKESFPLTVTSAQKNPTAFYLCASSLGQGGNSPLHFGNGTRLTVT.

The chain has TRBV14 and TRBJ2-7, with TRBD1 matching over 7 bases. V shed 4 bases and J 3 bases; nucleotides not matched to a gene: 12. Germline V gene lookup returns CDR1 SGHDN and CDR2 FVKESK. The CDR3 is made up of 16 amino acids. CDR3 residues: CASSPLNRGPLYEQYF. The CDR3 region has the DNA TGTGCCAGCAGCCCGCTGAACAGGGGACCTCTCTACGAGCAGTACTTC.

V gene TRBV19 combines with J gene TRBJ2-1; D possibly corresponds to TRBD2 (6 bases). Germline V lookup: CDR1 LNHDA, CDR2 SQIVND (reference sequence). V dropped 3 bases and J dropped 0 bases, with 9 bases sitting between them. This CDR3 is 15 amino acids long. CDR3 region: CASSMEGYSYNEQFF. CDR3 nucleotides: TGTGCCAGTAGTATGGAGGGTTACTCCTACAATGAGCAGTTCTTC. The complete variable domain, with remaining parts taken from reference TRBV19 and TRBJ2-1, reads DGGITQSPKYLFRKEGQNVTLSCEQNLNHDAMYWYRQDPGQGLRLIYYSQIVNDFQKGDIAEGYSVSREKKESFPLTVTSAQKNPTAFYLCASSMEGYSYNEQFFGPGTRLTVL.

The V gene is TRBV4-3, the J gene TRBJ2-5, with TRBD2 matching 9 bases. CDR3 length: 15 amino acids. Looked up from germline, CDR1 is LGHNA and CDR2 is YSLEER. Trimming cost V 0 bases and J 2 bases; bases outside gene matches: 1. The CDR3 coding sequence is TGCGCCAGCAGCCAAGATAGCGGGGGACAAGAGACCCAGTACTTC. It is translated as CASSQDSGGQETQYF.

The chain carries TRBV4-1 and TRBJ2-7; 9 nucleotides line up with TRBD1. The CDR3 covers 16 residues. Germline CDR1 and CDR2: MGHRA and YSYEKL. V lost 2 bases, J lost 2 bases, and 7 bases stayed unmatched. This chain's CDR3 is CASSQRDREGPYEQYF. As DNA, the CDR3 is TGCGCCAGCAGCCAAAGGGACAGGGAGGGACCCTACGAGCAGTACTTC.

The rearrangement joins TRBV9 to TRBJ2-2, with a tentative D call TRBD2 (6 bases). Germline loops: CDR1 SGDLS, CDR2 YYNGEE. The V gene lost 4 bases and the J gene lost 3 bases, with 16 bases spanning the gap. CDR3 length: 16 residues. CDR3 sequence (DNA): TGTGCCAGCAGCCCGTCCCGGGACTCATACACCGGGGAGCTGTTTTTT. This codes for CASSPSRDSYTGELFF.

This chain connects TRBV4-1 to TRBJ1-3; D possibly corresponds to TRBD1 (5 bases). Trimming pared 1 base from V and 0 bases from J, leaving 7 bases between. CDR3 size: 15 residues. Germline lookup yields CDR1 MGHRA and CDR2 YSYEKL. In DNA, the CDR3 is TGCGCCAGCAGCCAAGCGGACATCTCTGGAAACACCATATATTTT. Its protein is CASSQADISGNTIYF.

The J gene is TRBJ2-3, the V gene TRBV4-3, with D tentatively TRBD2 (5 bases). V gave up 0 bases and J gave up 4 bases, with 17 bases separating them. The germline gives CDR1 LGHNA, CDR2 YSLEER. The CDR3 consists of 17 residues. The CDR3 loop reads CASSQEERLAAADTQYF. The CDR3 DNA follows: TGCGCCAGCAGCCAAGAAGAGCGGCTAGCTGCTGCAGATACGCAGTATTTT.

The chain links TRBV19 to TRBJ1-2, with D hard to call. This CDR3 has 15 amino acids. The germline gives CDR1 LNHDA, CDR2 SQIVND (reference sequence). V dropped 3 bases and J dropped 4 bases, with 15 bases sitting between them. Here the CDR3 reads CASSMAPGSGYGYTF. CDR3 in DNA: TGTGCCAGTAGTATGGCACCGGGTTCCGGCTATGGCTACACCTTC.

CDR3 coding DNA: TGTGCCAGCAGGCCGACTATTAGCGGATACAATGAGCAGTTCTTC. This sequence encodes CASRPTISGYNEQFF. This chain links TRBV7-2 with TRBJ2-1, with a possible D match to TRBD2 (6 bases). The CDR3 extends over 15 amino acids. V lost 6 bases to trimming and J lost 4 bases, with 16 bases between them. Germline lookup yields CDR1 SGHTA and CDR2 FQGNSA.

This sequence joins TRBV5-6 and TRBJ2-3, with D possibly matching TRBD2 (6 bases). V lost 2 bases and J 2 bases, leaving 12 bases between the germline ends. CDR3 length: 15 residues. Germline CDR1 SGHDT, CDR2 YYEEEE. CDR3 protein: CASSLKPLATDTQYF. Written as DNA, the CDR3 is TGTGCCAGCAGCTTAAAACCACTAGCCACAGATACGCAGTATTTT.

The chain is built from TRBV6-1 and TRBJ2-2; D gene uncertain. The V end lost 4 bases, the J end lost 4 bases, and 13 bases lay between the germline ends. This CDR3 spans 15 amino acids. Looked up from germline, CDR1 is MNHNS and CDR2 is SASEGT. CDR3 amino acids: CASSAQVGTTGELFF. The CDR3 DNA is TGTGCCAGCAGTGCCCAAGTCGGTACCACCGGGGAGCTGTTTTTT.

J is TRBJ2-7 and V is TRBV7-9; D remains ambiguous. V was trimmed by 5 bases and J by 4 bases, leaving 9 bases between them. Germline values: CDR1 SEHNR, CDR2 FQNEAQ (reference sequence). The CDR3 runs to 12 residues. The CDR3 sequence: CASSPGKYEQYF. In nucleotides, the CDR3 is TGTGCCAGCAGCCCCGGTAAATACGAGCAGTACTTC.

The chain carries TRBV9 and TRBJ2-5, with TRBD2 as a possible D gene (5 bases). CDR3 size: 14 residues. Germline lookup yields CDR1 SGDLS and CDR2 YYNGEE. Trimming removed 0 bases from V and 0 bases from J, with 6 bases in between. In nucleotides, the CDR3 is TGTGCCAGCAGCGTAGCCGGGGACCAAGAGACCCAGTACTTC. Translating it yields CASSVAGDQETQYF.

This clone is categorized as medium-sized. The CDR3 sequence is CASSDGAGGPTDTQYF. CDR3 DNA sequence: TGTGCCAGCAGTGACGGAGCGGGGGGGCCCACAGATACGCAGTATTTT. The rearrangement joins TRBV6-4 to TRBJ2-3; 10 bases are a match to TRBD2. CDR3 size: 16 residues. The V segment lost 2 bases and the J segment 2 bases; nucleotides outside the gene matches: 4. Germline-derived CDR1 and CDR2 are MRHNA and SNTAGT.

CDR3 bases: TGTGCCAGCAGCCCATACAGGGGGCAGACTGAAGCTTTCTTT. The encoded protein is CASSPYRGQTEAFF. This chain connects TRBV5-4 to TRBJ1-1; 9 bases match TRBD1. The CDR3 is 14 amino acids. V was pared by 4 bases and J by 5 bases, with 6 bases of the junction left unmatched. CDR1 is SGHNT and CDR2 is YYREEE in the germline V gene (reference sequence). Together with reference TRBV5-4 and TRBJ1-1, the CDR3 gives the full variable domain: ETGVTQSPTHLIKTRGQQVTLRCSSQSGHNTVSWYQQALGQGPQFIFQYYREEENGRGNFPPRFSGLQFPNYSSELNVNALELDDSALYLCASSPYRGQTEAFFGQGTRLTVV.